The 17 T cell receptor beta chains reported below all come from one sample, sequenced in a study of shared clonotypes between healthy human individuals. TCRdb's copy holds only in-frame clones and misses some; the assay was immunoSEQ multiplex PCR. The sample has approximately 88,000 clones, 68% seen once. The specimen sequenced was memory CD8+ T cells sorted from blood. The subset denotes: CD45RO+ cells pooled with CCR7-negative TemRA cells. The receptor set was obtained from a man aged 25-45 years in good health.

This clone was observed at least ten times. The gene calls are TRBV7-9 and TRBJ2-7; 7 bases are shared with TRBD1. CDR1 SEHNR and CDR2 FQNEAQ come from the germline V gene (reference sequence). This CDR3 has 17 residues. The V segment lost 4 bases and the J segment 3 bases; nucleotides outside the gene matches: 15. In DNA form, the CDR3 reads TGTGCCAGCAGCTCAACTCTGACGGACAGGCCGTTCTACGAGCAGTACTTC. Translating gives CASSSTLTDRPFYEQYF. Supplemented by reference TRBV7-9 and TRBJ2-7, the full variable domain reads DTGVSQNPRHKITKRGQNVTFRCDPISEHNRLYWYRQTLGQGPEFLTYFQNEAQLEKSRLLSDRFSAERPKGSFSTLEIQRTEQGDSAMYLCASSSTLTDRPFYEQYFGPGTRLTVT.

This sequence joins TRBV29-1 and TRBJ2-7; 7 bases align to TRBD2. J lost 4 bases, V lost 1 base, and 4 bases had no gene match. The CDR3 covers 13 residues. Germline V lookup: CDR1 SQVTM, CDR2 ANQGSEA. CDR3 protein: CSVEGQGGYEQYF. The CDR3 bases are TGCAGCGTTGAAGGGCAGGGAGGGTACGAGCAGTACTTC.

The V and J genes are TRBV11-2 and TRBJ1-5; unclear D gene. V lost 0 bases and J lost 0, with 6 bases in between. This CDR3 has 15 residues. CDR1 SGHAT and CDR2 FQNNGV come from the germline V gene. CDR3 sequence: CASSLDGSSNQPQHF. CDR3 coding DNA: TGTGCCAGCAGCTTAGATGGGTCTAGCAATCAGCCCCAGCATTTT.

The rearrangement uses TRBV7-9 and TRBJ2-7; D unclear. The CDR3 consists of 14 residues. Per germline, CDR1 SEHNR and CDR2 FQNEAQ (reference sequence). Trimming removed 5 bases at V and 2 bases at J, with 13 bases between. The CDR3 is CASSPGTTPYEQYF. The CDR3, as DNA: TGTGCCAGCAGCCCCGGCACTACCCCCTACGAGCAGTACTTC. The complete variable domain, with remaining parts taken from reference TRBV7-9 and TRBJ2-7, reads DTGVSQNPRHKITKRGQNVTFRCDPISEHNRLYWYRQTLGQGPEFLTYFQNEAQLEKSRLLSDRFSAERPKGSFSTLEIQRTEQGDSAMYLCASSPGTTPYEQYFGPGTRLTVT.

This clone was picked up many times. V and J are TRBV28 and TRBJ2-7; 8 nucleotides line up with TRBD2. Germline loops: CDR1 MDHEN, CDR2 SYDVKM. The CDR3 is 15 amino acids. Trimming at V came to 2 bases and at J to 4 bases, leaving 7 bases not matched to a gene. The CDR3 loop reads CASSLTGLETYEQYF. The CDR3 DNA reads as TGTGCCAGCAGTTTAACGGGACTAGAAACATACGAGCAGTACTTC. The full variable domain, rest sourced from reference TRBV28 and TRBJ2-7, is DVKVTQSSRYLVKRTGEKVFLECVQDMDHENMFWYRQDPGLGLRLIYFSYDVKMKEKGDIPEGYSVSREKKERFSLILESASTNQTSMYLCASSLTGLETYEQYFGPGTRLTVT.

The chain combines TRBV5-1 with TRBJ2-3; 8 bases map to TRBD2. Trimming removed 0 bases from V and 1 base from J; junction bases left unmatched: 1. The CDR3 runs 15 residues. Germline CDR1 is SGHRS and CDR2 is YFSETQ. The CDR3 sequence is CASSLEAGGTDTQYF. CDR3 in DNA: TGCGCCAGCAGCTTGGAAGCGGGGGGCACAGATACGCAGTATTTT.

The chain employs TRBV28 and TRBJ1-1, with D unresolved. CDR3 length: 14 amino acids. The V end was cut by 6 bases, the J end by 3 bases, with 14 bases between. CDR1 is MDHEN and CDR2 is SYDVKM in the germline V gene. CDR3 coding DNA: TGTGCCAGCAGCTTCGACACGTTGCACACTGAAGCTTTCTTT. This codes for CASSFDTLHTEAFF.

This clone occurred many times. The chain combines TRBV5-6 with TRBJ2-3, with D tentatively TRBD2 (6 bases). CDR1 and CDR2 from the germline V gene are SGHDT and YYEEEE. The CDR3 extends over 17 amino acids. Trimming cost V 1 base and J 0 bases, with 15 bases left between them. Here the CDR3 reads CASSLWFSGTSTDTQYF. CDR3 coding DNA: TGTGCCAGCAGCTTGTGGTTTAGCGGAACTAGCACAGATACGCAGTATTTT.

This chain joins TRBV14 and TRBJ2-7; 8 nucleotides align to TRBD2. Per germline, CDR1 SGHDN and CDR2 FVKESK. The CDR3 runs to 14 residues. V dropped 5 bases and J dropped 0; count of bases not matched to a gene: 3. The CDR3 coding sequence is TGTGCCAGCAGCTTCGGGGGGGCCTCCTACGAGCAGTACTTC. It is translated as CASSFGGASYEQYF.

V gene TRBV20-1 combines with J gene TRBJ2-7, with TRBD2 as a possible D gene (5 bases). This CDR3 has 11 residues. Per the germline V gene, CDR1 is DFQATT and CDR2 is SNEGSKA (reference sequence). The V gene lost 5 bases and the J gene lost 5 bases, with 10 bases spanning the gap. The CDR3 spells CSAGELHEQYF. The CDR3 coding sequence is TGCAGTGCTGGGGAGCTCCACGAGCAGTACTTC.

This clone turned up a few times. The CDR3, as DNA: TGTGCCATCAGTGAGTGGGACAAAGAGGCCGGGGAGCTGTTTTTT. Its protein is CAISEWDKEAGELFF. The gene calls are TRBV10-3 and TRBJ2-2; the D gene is possibly TRBD1 (6 bases). This CDR3 has 15 amino acids. Germline CDR1 ENHRY, CDR2 SYGVKD. Trimming removed 1 base at V and 6 bases at J, with 12 bases between.

The CDR3 protein is CASSLSAWATEQFF. The CDR3 DNA sequence: TGTGCCAGCAGCTTAAGCGCCTGGGCGACTGAGCAGTTCTTC. The genes are TRBV7-3 and TRBJ2-1; D uncertain. V dropped 1 base and J dropped 9 bases, with 13 bases sitting between them. This CDR3 is built from 14 residues. Germline CDR1 and CDR2: SGHTA and FQGTGA.

The chain uses TRBV6-4 and TRBJ2-1; D is uncertain. CDR1 and CDR2 from the germline V gene are MRHNA and SNTAGT. V was shortened by 0 bases and J by 10 bases, with 10 bases between the two germline ends. This CDR3 is 13 amino acids long. The CDR3 nucleotides are TGTGCCAGCAGTGACTCCACGGCCGGGGAGCAGTTCTTC. This translates into CASSDSTAGEQFF.

The gene calls are TRBV11-2 and TRBJ1-5, with D possibly TRBD1 on 5 matching bases. Trimming removed 4 bases at V and 0 bases at J, with 10 bases between. The CDR3 has 15 residues. The germline gives CDR1 SGHAT, CDR2 FQNNGV. This CDR3 is CASSSGHHSNQPQHF. CDR3 sequence (DNA): TGTGCCAGCAGCTCCGGACACCATAGCAATCAGCCCCAGCATTTT.

This clone was detected a few times. A much bigger clone sits one base away, suggesting this may be a read error. Other DNA sequences in the sample encode the same CDR3. The rearrangement joins TRBV28 to TRBJ2-7; D remains ambiguous. Germline loops: CDR1 MDHEN, CDR2 SYDVKM. V lost 4 bases, J lost 3 bases, and 4 bases lay in between. The length of the CDR3 is 11 residues. The CDR3 is CASSSNYEQYF. In DNA form, the CDR3 reads TGTGCCAGCAGTTCCAACTACGAGCAGTACTTC. Variable domain in full (rest from reference TRBV28 and TRBJ2-7): DVKVTQSSRYLVKRTGEKVFLECVQDMDHENMFWYRQDPGLGLRLIYFSYDVKMKEKGDIPEGYSVSREKKERFSLILESASTNQTSMYLCASSSNYEQYFGPGTRLTVT.

This rearrangement joins TRBV7-3 to TRBJ1-2; TRBD1 might be the D (5 bases). The germline V gene has CDR1 SGHTA and CDR2 FQGTGA. This CDR3 is 13 amino acids long. V lost 1 base and J lost 8, with 11 bases in between. The CDR3 coding sequence is TGTGCCAGCAGCTTAAGTCAGGGTTTGGGCTACACCTTC. Translating it yields CASSLSQGLGYTF.

The chain links TRBV5-4 to TRBJ2-1; D might be TRBD1 (6 bases). From germline, CDR1 is SGHNT and CDR2 YYREEE (reference sequence). CDR3 length: 13 amino acids. Trimming pared 2 bases from V and 10 bases from J, leaving 13 bases between. CDR3 in amino acids: CASSFYHRVEQFF. CDR3 sequence (DNA): TGTGCCAGCAGCTTCTACCACAGGGTCGAGCAGTTCTTC.